These 5 T cell receptor beta chains were all obtained from the same sample, sequenced in a study of beta chain features in type 1 diabetes. Whole-study results and caveats: When Type 1 diabetes patients were examined, their TCRB CDR3s proved moderately but significantly shorter in all four CD4+ subsets.

The entirety of the isolated RNA underwent reverse transcription, so expressed TCRB transcripts were sequenced. Assay: immunoSEQ multiplex PCR; the TCRdb copy retains only in-frame clones and omits some. The repertoire has 120,000 or so clones, about a sixth of them found once; the top ten carry approximately 2.3%. These receptors lack a known antigen. Material for sequencing was central memory CD4+ T cells from blood. Every receptor here comes from a man aged 25-45 years with type 1 diabetes.

This clone was seen ten or more times. This sequence joins TRBV2 and TRBJ2-3; 7 nucleotides match TRBD1. From germline, CDR1 is SNHLY and CDR2 FYNNEI. J gave up 5 bases and V 5 bases, and 13 bases lay outside the gene matches. The CDR3 is 16 residues long. CDR3 nucleotides: TGTGCCAGCAGTTTAACCAGACAGGGAAAGGAAGATACGCAGTATTTT. Its protein product is CASSLTRQGKEDTQYF.

In its sample, this clone was seen many times. This sequence joins TRBV19 and TRBJ2-7, with a tentative D call TRBD1 (7 bases). Germline V gene lookup returns CDR1 LNHDA and CDR2 SQIVND (reference sequence). Trimming removed 4 bases at V and 1 base at J, with 17 bases between. The CDR3 consists of 16 residues. This CDR3 is CASSRRQGGESYEQYF. The CDR3 DNA follows: TGTGCCAGTAGTAGGAGACAGGGCGGGGAGTCCTACGAGCAGTACTTC.

This clone was found many times. This chain links TRBV11-2 with TRBJ2-1, with D possibly being TRBD1 (7 bases). Trimming pared 4 bases from V and 6 bases from J, leaving 22 bases between. CDR1 and CDR2 from the germline V gene are SGHAT and FQNNGV. This CDR3 comprises 17 residues. CDR3 amino acids: CASSSAHSGGLGNEQFF. Written as DNA, the CDR3 is TGTGCCAGCAGCTCAGCCCACTCAGGGGGACTTGGCAATGAGCAGTTCTTC.

This clone was observed a few times. The chain employs TRBV2 and TRBJ2-7; no clear D. The germline V and J ends were trimmed by 8 bases and 6 bases, with 11 bases remaining between them. From germline, CDR1 is SNHLY and CDR2 FYNNEI. The CDR3 loop spans 11 amino acids. The CDR3 nucleotides are TGTGCCAGCCGAAGCAGTGGCGAGCAGTACTTC. It translates to CASRSSGEQYF.

This chain uses TRBV6-1 with TRBJ2-5, with TRBD1 identical over 8 bases. There are 14 residues in the CDR3. V shed 3 bases and J 5 bases; nucleotides not matched to a gene: 5. Germline CDR1 is MNHNS and CDR2 is SASEGT. The CDR3 spells CASSEAGGRETQYF. CDR3 bases: TGTGCCAGCAGTGAGGCAGGGGGCAGGGAGACCCAGTACTTC.